The 4 T cell receptor beta chains presented below share a single source sample, sequenced in a study of T cell repertoires in cytomegalovirus infection. One entry per CDR3 protein results from TCRdb running MiXCR on the reads. This repertoire shows approximately 910,000 distinct CDR3 sequences, roughly a third found once; its top ten account for 13%. For these receptors, no antigen is known. Sequenced material: cultured CD8+ T cells from PBMCs, taken from culture after CMV antigen stimulation. The receptors were sampled from a human donor in good health (CMV status not recorded). Some clones in this sample may be carry-over from other donors' samples.

The J gene is TRBJ1-2, the V gene TRBV10-3, with 8 bases lining up with TRBD1. This CDR3 contains 16 residues. CDR1 is ENHRY and CDR2 is SYGVKD in the germline V gene. Losses at the gene ends were 6 bases for V and 0 bases for J; bases not matched to a gene: 9. CDR3 sequence reads: CAIRVTTGGTNYGYTF. Here the CDR3 DNA reads TGTGCCATCAGGGTCACCACAGGGGGGACTAACTATGGCTACACCTTC.

This clonotype was seen more than once but under ten times. The V call is TRBV19, the J call TRBJ2-6; D call uncertain. This CDR3 region has 17 residues. Looked up from germline, CDR1 is LNHDA and CDR2 is SQIVND (reference sequence). V lost 4 bases and J lost 0, with 13 bases in between. CDR3 sequence: CASSTVQSVSGANVLTF. CDR3 in DNA: TGTGCCAGTAGTACGGTCCAGTCTGTCTCTGGGGCCAACGTCCTGACTTTC.

The sample holds a few counts of this clonotype. The chain couples TRBV10-3 to TRBJ2-3, with 12 bases aligning to TRBD2. The CDR3 is made up of 15 amino acids. Germline CDR1 and CDR2: ENHRY and SYGVKD. The V segment lost 9 bases and the J segment 2 bases; nucleotides outside the gene matches: 6. CDR3 protein: CAIRGLAGHTDTQYF. DNA for the CDR3: TGTGCCATTAGGGGACTAGCGGGTCACACAGATACGCAGTATTTT.

The chain joins TRBV7-4 to TRBJ2-2, with 7 bases identical to TRBD1. Unmatched junction bases numbered 8, after V lost 6 bases and J lost 4 bases. Germline V gives CDR1 SGHVT, CDR2 SQSDAQ. This CDR3 is 15 amino acids long. The CDR3 DNA sequence: TGTGCCAGCAGAAGAACAGGGGCGGGCACCGGGGAGCTGTTTTTT. Amino acid sequence: CASRRTGAGTGELFF. The full variable domain, in which reference TRBV7-4 and TRBJ2-2 provide the parts outside the CDR3, is GAGVSQSPRYKVAKRGRDVALRCDSISGHVTLYWYRQTLGQGSEVLTYSQSDAQRDKSGRPSGRFSAERPERSVSTLKIQRTEQGDSAVYLCASRRTGAGTGELFFGEGSRLTVL.